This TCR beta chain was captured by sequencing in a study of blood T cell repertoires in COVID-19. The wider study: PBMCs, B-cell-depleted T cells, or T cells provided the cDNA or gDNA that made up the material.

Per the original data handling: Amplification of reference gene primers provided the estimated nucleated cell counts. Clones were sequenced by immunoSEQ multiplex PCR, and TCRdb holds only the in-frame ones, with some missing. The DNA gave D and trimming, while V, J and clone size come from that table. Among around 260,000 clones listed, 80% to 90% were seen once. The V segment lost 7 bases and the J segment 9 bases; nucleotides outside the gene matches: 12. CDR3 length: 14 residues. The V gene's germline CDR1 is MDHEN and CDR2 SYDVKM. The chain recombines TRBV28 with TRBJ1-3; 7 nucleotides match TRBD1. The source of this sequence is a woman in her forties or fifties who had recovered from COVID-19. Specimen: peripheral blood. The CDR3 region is CASNQQGRELTIYF. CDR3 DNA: TGTGCCAGCAACCAACAGGGGAGAGAGCTCACCATATATTTT.